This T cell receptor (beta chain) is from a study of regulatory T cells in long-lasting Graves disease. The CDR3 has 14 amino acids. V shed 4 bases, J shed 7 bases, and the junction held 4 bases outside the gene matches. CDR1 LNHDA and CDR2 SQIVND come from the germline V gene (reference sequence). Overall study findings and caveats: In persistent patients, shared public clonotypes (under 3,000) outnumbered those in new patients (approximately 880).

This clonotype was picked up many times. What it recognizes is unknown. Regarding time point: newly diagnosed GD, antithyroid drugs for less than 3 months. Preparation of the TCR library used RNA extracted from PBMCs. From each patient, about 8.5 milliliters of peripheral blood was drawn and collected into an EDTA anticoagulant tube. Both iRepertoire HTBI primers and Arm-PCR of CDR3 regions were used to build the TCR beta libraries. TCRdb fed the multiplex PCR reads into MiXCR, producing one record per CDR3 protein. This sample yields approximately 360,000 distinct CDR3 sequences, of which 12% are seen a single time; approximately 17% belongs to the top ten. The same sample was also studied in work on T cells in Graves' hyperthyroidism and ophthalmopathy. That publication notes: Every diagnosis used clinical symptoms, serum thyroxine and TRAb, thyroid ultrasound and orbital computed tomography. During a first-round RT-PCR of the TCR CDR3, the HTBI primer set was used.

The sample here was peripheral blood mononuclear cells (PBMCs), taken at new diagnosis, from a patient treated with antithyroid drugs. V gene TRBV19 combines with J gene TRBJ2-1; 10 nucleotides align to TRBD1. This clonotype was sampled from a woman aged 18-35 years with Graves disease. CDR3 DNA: TGTGCCAGTAGTACCGGGACAGGGGTTAATGAGCAGTTCTTC. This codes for CASSTGTGVNEQFF.